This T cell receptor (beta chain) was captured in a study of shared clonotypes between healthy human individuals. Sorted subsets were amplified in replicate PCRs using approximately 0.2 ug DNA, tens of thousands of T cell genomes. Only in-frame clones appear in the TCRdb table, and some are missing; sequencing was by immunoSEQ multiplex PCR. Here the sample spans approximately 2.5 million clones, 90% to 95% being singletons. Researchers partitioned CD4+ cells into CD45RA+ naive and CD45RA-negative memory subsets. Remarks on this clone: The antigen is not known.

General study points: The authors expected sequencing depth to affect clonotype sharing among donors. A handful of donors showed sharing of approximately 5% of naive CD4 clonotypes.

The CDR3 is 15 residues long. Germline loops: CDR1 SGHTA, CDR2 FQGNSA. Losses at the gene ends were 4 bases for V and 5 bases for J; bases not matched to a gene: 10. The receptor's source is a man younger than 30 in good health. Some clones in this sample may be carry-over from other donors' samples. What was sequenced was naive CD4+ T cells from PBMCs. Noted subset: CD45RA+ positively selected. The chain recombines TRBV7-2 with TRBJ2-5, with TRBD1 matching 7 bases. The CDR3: CASSSLNRGRETQYF. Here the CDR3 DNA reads TGTGCCAGCAGCTCCCTGAACAGGGGACGTGAGACCCAGTACTTC.